The clone carrying this T cell receptor beta chain was picked up a small number of times. No antigen is known for it. The sample is drawn from a study of T-cell reconstitution after alpha-beta-depleted transplantation in children. The study, taken as a whole, reports: It was newly produced T cells that mostly accounted for T-cell counts and diversity one year after transplant. About two months after transplant, alpha-beta T cells reportedly came from several hundred expanded graft clones. Certain patients had high TCRbeta diversity at day 60, and it came from recipient T cells and thymic progenitors that survived.

As it was prepared, the TCRbeta library received unique molecular identifiers. TCRdb ran MiXCR on the PCR reads and lists one entry per CDR3 protein. The top ten clones hold about half of a sample with some 80,000 distinct CDR3 sequences, approximately 18% of them seen once. V was pared by 3 bases and J by 3 bases, with 15 bases of the junction left unmatched. Germline CDR1 MNHEY, CDR2 SVGAGI. The CDR3 length is 19 residues. The chain is built from TRBV6-5 and TRBJ2-7, with TRBD2 identical over 12 bases. The sample here was PBMCs, mostly from graft donor cells, taken 360 days after TCRalphabeta/CD19-depleted stem cell transplant. The source of this sequence is a male patient between 2 and 10 years old who had a stem cell transplant for acute lymphoblastic leukemia, so the T cells may come from the graft donor. CDR3 in amino acids: CASSYWRESTSGRFYEQYF. The DNA of the CDR3 is TGTGCCAGCAGTTATTGGAGGGAATCTACTAGCGGGAGGTTCTACGAGCAGTACTTC.